Included here is one T cell receptor beta chain sequence, with context. This clonotype was seen a few times. Its antigen specificity is not known. The input lacks base qualities; no much larger clone sits a single base away. This specimen comes from a study of T-cell reconstitution after alpha-beta-depleted transplantation in children (dated by TCRdb to about 2016). For the study in its entirety: Using TCR repertoire profiling, the study followed T-cell immune reconstitution in a quantitative way in children after TCRalphabeta/CD19-depleted allogeneic hematopoietic cell transplantation.

Interpreted using the paper, the treatment or condition label stands for: allogeneic hematopoietic cell transplantation with graft depleted of TCRalphabeta T cells and CD19 B cells. The children who served as transplant recipients had been given grafts of TCRalphabeta/CD19-depleted allogeneic hematopoietic cells. Receptor libraries were prepared by PCR. TCRdb names Illumina HiSeq 2500 as the instrument used. To normalize quantification of the TCRbeta repertoire, the TCR libraries were built with molecular barcoding that relied on unique molecular identifiers. Using fastp trimming at Q25 and MiXCR clonotype assembly, TCRdb reanalyzed the public sequencing data and kept in-frame beta chains. Here each entry gathers all rows of one CDR3 protein and keeps the most common genes and DNA. Counted in this sample were about 830,000 distinct CDR3 sequences; approximately 15% of them appeared once. Together, the top ten hold around 5% of the sample.

CDR3 length: 12 amino acids, cysteine to phenylalanine. Only the CDR3 DNA is retained, 36 bases long and in frame from the first base. A distance of 11 bases separates the germline ends of V and J, which lose 4 bases and 6 bases respectively. CDR1 and CDR2, per the germline V gene, are SGDLS and YYNGEE. What the authors observed across the whole study: In some patients, the high TCRbeta diversity seen at day 60 was put down to recipient T cells and intrathymic progenitors that had survived conditioning. The apparently early alphabetaT-cell count recovery about two months after transplant was reportedly dependent on only several hundred rapidly expanded clones derived from non-depleted graft cells. The frequencies of hyperexpanded clones fell over the following months, and after one year, T-cell counts and TCRbeta diversity were mostly attributed to newly produced T cells.

The TCR was taken from a male patient aged 10 to 17 who had a stem cell transplant for acute lymphoblastic leukemia, so the T cells may come from the graft donor. Sample: PBMCs, mostly from graft donor cells, taken 360 days after TCRalphabeta/CD19-depleted stem cell transplant. The chain joins TRBV9 to TRBJ2-7, and TRBD2 may be the D gene, going by 6 matching bases. The CDR3 region has the sequence CASSHAGGEQYF. The nucleotides read TGTGCCAGCAGCCATGCCGGGGGCGAGCAGTACTTC. This CDR3, with the reference TRBV9 and TRBJ2-7 proteins standing in past its ends, gives the full variable domain DSGVTQTPKHLITATGQRVTLRCSPRSGDLSVYWYQQSLDQGLQFLIQYYNGEERAKGNILERFSAQQFPDLHSELNLSSLELGDSALYFCASSHAGGEQYFGPGTRLTVT.